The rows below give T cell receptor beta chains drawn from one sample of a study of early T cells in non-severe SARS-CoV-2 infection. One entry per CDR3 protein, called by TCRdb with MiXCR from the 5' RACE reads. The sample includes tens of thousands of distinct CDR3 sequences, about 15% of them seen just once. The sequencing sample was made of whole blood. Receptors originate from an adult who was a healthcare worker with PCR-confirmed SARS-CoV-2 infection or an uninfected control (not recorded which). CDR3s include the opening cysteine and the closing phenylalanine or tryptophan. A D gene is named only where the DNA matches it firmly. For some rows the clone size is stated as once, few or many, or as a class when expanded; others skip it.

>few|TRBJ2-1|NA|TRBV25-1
TGTGCCAGCAGTGATGCGGGGCATGAGCAGTTCTTC
CASSDAGHEQFF
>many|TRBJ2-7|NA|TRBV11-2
TGTGCCAGCAGCTTTCGTGGGGTTGCACAGGGTGCCTACGAGCAGTACTTC
CASSFRGVAQGAYEQYF
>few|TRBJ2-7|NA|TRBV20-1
TGCAGTGCCACATCCCGGACTACTTTGAGGGAGCAGTACTTC
CSATSRTTLREQYF
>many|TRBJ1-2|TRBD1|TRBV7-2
TGTGCCAGCAGCCAGTGGGGACAGGGGAGGAACTATGGCTACACCTTC
CASSQWGQGRNYGYTF
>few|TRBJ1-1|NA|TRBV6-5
TGTGCCAGCATCAGGTCTGGGAACACTGAAGCTTTCTTT
CASIRSGNTEAFF
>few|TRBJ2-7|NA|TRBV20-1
TGCAGTGCTAGAGAGGTTGTCTACGAGCAGTACTTC
CSAREVVYEQYF
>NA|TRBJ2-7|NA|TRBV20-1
TGCAGTGCTAGAGGTAAAGGAGAATGGGAGCAGTACTTC
CSARGKGEWEQYF
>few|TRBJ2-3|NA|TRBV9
TGTGCCAGCAGCGTAGCAGGGTCGGGCACAGATACGCAGTATTTT
CASSVAGSGTDTQYF
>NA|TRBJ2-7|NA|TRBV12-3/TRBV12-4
TGTGCCAGCAGTGCTACTATCGTATCCCGAGTAAACTACGAGCAGTACTTC
CASSATIVSRVNYEQYF
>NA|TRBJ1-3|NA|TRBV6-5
TGTGCCAGCAGTTACGGGGATTCTGGAAACACCATATATTTT
CASSYGDSGNTIYF
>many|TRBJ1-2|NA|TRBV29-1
TGCAGCGTTCGGGGGGGCGGCTACACCTTC
CSVRGGGYTF
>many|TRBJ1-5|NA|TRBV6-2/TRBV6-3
TGTGCCAGCATCAATTCGCCCGGGACCGTCGGGCATTTT
CASINSPGTVGHF
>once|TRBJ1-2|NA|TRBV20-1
TGCAGTGCGGGTACCACGGCGTCTTTTGGCTACACCTTC
CSAGTTASFGYTF
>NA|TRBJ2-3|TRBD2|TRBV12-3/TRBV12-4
TGTGCCAGCCCTATCGGGGGGGCTGGCACAGATACGCAGTATTTT
CASPIGGAGTDTQYF
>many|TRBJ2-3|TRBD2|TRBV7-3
TGTGCCAGCAGCCGGGGACTAGCGGGCACAGATACGCAGTATTTT
CASSRGLAGTDTQYF
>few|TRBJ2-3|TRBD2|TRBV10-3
TGTGCCATCAGTGAAGGACTAGCGGAGACAGATACGCAGTATTTT
CAISEGLAETDTQYF
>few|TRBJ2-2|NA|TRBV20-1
TGCAGTGCTAGTTGGGCGGGGCCCAGCACCGGGGAGCTGTTTTTT
CSASWAGPSTGELFF
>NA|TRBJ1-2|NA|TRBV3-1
TGTGCCAGCAGTCCCCGGACAGCAACTTATTGCTACACCTTC
CASSPRTATYCYTF
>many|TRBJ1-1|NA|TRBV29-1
TGCAGCGGCACGATAGTGGGGGGGACTGAAGCTTTCTTT
CSGTIVGGTEAFF
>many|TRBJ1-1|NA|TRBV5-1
TGCGCCAGCAGCTTGGAAGGGGGAGCGAACACTGAAGCTTTCTTT
CASSLEGGANTEAFF
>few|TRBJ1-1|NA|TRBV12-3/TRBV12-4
TGTGCCAGCAGTTCCCCCCCCGGGGGAGCTTTCTTT
CASSSPPGGAFF
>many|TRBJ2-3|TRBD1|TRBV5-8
TGTGCCAGCAGTACCGGGACAGGGGTCACAGATACGCAGTATTTT
CASSTGTGVTDTQYF
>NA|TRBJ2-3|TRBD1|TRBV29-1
TGCAGCGCCCGACAGGGGACCAGCACAGATACGCAGTATTTT
CSARQGTSTDTQYF
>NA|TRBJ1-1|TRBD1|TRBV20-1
TGCAGTGCCCAACAGGGGGTGAACACTGAAGCTTTCTTT
CSAQQGVNTEAFF
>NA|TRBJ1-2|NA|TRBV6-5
TGTGCCAGCAGTCCCGTGCCGCGGGCCTATGGCTACACCTTC
CASSPVPRAYGYTF
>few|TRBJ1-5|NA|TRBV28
TGTGCCAGCAGTTTATCTCCCGACCGGCTGGATCAGCCCCAGCATTTT
CASSLSPDRLDQPQHF
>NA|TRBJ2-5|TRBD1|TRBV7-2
TGTGCCAGCACAGGGGGCGAGACCCAGTACTTC
CASTGGETQYF
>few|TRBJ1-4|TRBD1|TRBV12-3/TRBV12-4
TGTGCCAGCAGTCCCCGGGACAGGGGGAGGTATGAAAAACTGTTTTTT
CASSPRDRGRYEKLFF
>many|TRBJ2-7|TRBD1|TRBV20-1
TGCAGTGCTAAAGCCCGGGACAGGGACTCCTACGAGCAGTACTTC
CSAKARDRDSYEQYF
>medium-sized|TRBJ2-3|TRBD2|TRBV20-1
TGCAGTGCTAAAGGGACTAGCGGGGCAGATACGCAGTATTTT
CSAKGTSGADTQYF
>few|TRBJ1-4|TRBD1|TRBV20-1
TGCAGTGCTAGAAAAATCGGACAGGGGGCGATTGCACTGTTTTTT
CSARKIGQGAIALFF
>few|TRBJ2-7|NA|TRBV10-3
TGTGCCATCAGTGCCCAACCCAGGAGCTCCTACGAGCAGTACTTC
CAISAQPRSSYEQYF
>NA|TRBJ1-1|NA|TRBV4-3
TGCGCCTCCCGGCTAGCAGCGAACACTGAAGCTTTCTTT
CASRLAANTEAFF
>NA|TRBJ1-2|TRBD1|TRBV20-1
TGCAGTGCAAACCGGGACAGGGAAGCCTATGGCTACACCTTC
CSANRDREAYGYTF
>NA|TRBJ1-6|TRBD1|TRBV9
TGTGCCAGCAGCCTCCAGGACAGGGCCCTTAATTCACCCCTCCACTTT
CASSLQDRALNSPLHF
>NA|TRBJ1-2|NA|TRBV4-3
TGCGCCAGCAGCCAAGATGCGGGGAGAAAGGGCTACACCTTC
CASSQDAGRKGYTF
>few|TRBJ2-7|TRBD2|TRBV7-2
TGTGCCAGCAGCTTAATACTAGCGGGGGGATCCTACGAGCAGTACTTC
CASSLILAGGSYEQYF
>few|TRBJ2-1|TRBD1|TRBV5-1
TGCGCCAGCAGCTTAGGAGCAGGGGGCTCGTCTGAGCAGTTCTTC
CASSLGAGGSSEQFF
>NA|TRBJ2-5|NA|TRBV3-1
TGTGCCAGCAGACAAAGGCCAACCCGGGTCCCCCAAGAGACCCAGTACTTC
CASRQRPTRVPQETQYF
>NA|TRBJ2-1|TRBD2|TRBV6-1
TGTGCCAGCGCCGCGGGCGGGGGGGCCTACAATGAGCAGTTCTTC
CASAAGGGAYNEQFF
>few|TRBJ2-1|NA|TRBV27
TGTGCCAGCAGTCCGAGGCCCCACAGCCTTTTTGAGCAGTTCTTC
CASSPRPHSLFEQFF
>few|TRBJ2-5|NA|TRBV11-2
TGTGCCAGCAGCCGATGGTCCTTTCGGAAATACTTC
CASSRWSFRKYF
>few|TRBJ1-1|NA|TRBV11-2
TGTGCCAGCAGCTCCTACAGGGCCGTTAACACTGAAGCTTTCTTT
CASSSYRAVNTEAFF
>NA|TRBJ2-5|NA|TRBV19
TGTGCCAGTAGTATAGATAAGGAGACCCAGTACTTC
CASSIDKETQYF
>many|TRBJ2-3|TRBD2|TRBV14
TGTGCCAGCAGCCATGGCGGGGGTACAGATACGCAGTATTTT
CASSHGGGTDTQYF
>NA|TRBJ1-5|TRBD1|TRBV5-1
TGCGCCAGCAGCTTGGTAGGCCAGGGGGGTCAGCCCCAGCATTTT
CASSLVGQGGQPQHF
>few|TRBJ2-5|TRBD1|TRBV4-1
TGCGCCAGCAGCCAAGGGGACAGGCAAGAGACCCAGTACTTC
CASSQGDRQETQYF
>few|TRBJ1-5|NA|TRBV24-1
TGTGCCACCAGTGATACGGGGGGGCAGCCCCAGCATTTT
CATSDTGGQPQHF
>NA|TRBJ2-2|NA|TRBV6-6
TGTGCCAGCAGTGCGAGCGGGAACACCGGGGAGCTGTTTTTT
CASSASGNTGELFF
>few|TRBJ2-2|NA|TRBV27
TGTGCCAGCAGGACGGGGGACACCGGGGAGCTGTTTTTT
CASRTGDTGELFF
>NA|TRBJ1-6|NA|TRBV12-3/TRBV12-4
TGTGCCAGCAGTTCGACCCTCGTCCCTCGAGGGGCAGATACTTCACCCCTCCACTTT
CASSSTLVPRGADTSPLHF
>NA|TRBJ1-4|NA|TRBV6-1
TGTGCCAGCAGAAGGATCAGGGCAGGTGATGAAAAACTGTTTTTT
CASRRIRAGDEKLFF
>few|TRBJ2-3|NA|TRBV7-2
TGTGCCAGCAGCTTAGGAGGGGGGATTCCAGATACGCAGTATTTT
CASSLGGGIPDTQYF
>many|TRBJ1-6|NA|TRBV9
TGTGCCAGCAGCGTAGCTTGGGGGGGCTCATCACCCCTCCACTTT
CASSVAWGGSSPLHF
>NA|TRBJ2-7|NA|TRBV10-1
TGCGCCAGCAGTCCCCCCGGCGTTTCCAACGAGCAGTACTTC
CASSPPGVSNEQYF
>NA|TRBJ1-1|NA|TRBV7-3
TGTGCCAGCAGCGTACAGGAGAACACTGAAGCTTTCTTT
CASSVQENTEAFF
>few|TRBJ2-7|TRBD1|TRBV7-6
TGTGCCAGCAGCTTAGTAGGACAGGGTGGTGGCGAGCAGTACTTC
CASSLVGQGGGEQYF